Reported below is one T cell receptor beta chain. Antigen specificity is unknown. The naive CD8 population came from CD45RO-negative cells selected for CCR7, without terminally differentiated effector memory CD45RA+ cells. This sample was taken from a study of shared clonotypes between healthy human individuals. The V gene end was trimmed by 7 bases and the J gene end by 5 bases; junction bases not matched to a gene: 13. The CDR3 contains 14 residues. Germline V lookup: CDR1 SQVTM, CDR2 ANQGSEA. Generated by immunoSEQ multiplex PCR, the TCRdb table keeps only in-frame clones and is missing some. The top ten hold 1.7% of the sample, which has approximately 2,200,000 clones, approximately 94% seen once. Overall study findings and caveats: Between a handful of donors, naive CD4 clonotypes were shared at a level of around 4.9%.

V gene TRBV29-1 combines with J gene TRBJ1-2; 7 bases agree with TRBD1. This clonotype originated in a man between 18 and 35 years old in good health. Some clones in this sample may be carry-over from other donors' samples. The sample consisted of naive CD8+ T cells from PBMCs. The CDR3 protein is CSALQGGLGYGYTF. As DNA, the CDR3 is TGCAGCGCCCTCCAGGGGGGGCTGGGGTATGGCTACACCTTC.